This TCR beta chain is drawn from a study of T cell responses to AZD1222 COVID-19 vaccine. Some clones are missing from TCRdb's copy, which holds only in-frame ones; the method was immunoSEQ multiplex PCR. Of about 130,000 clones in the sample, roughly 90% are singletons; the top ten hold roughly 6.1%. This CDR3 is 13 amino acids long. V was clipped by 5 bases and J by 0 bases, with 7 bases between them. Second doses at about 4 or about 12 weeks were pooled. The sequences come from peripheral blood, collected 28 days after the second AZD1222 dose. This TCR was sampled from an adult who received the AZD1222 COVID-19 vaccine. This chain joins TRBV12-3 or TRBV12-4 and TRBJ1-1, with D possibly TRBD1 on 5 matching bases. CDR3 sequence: CASSRQMNTEAFF. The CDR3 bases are TGTGCCAGCAGTCGACAGATGAACACTGAAGCTTTCTTT.